Described below is a single T cell receptor (beta chain) sequence and its context. This CDR3 contains 14 residues. The ends lost 6 bases at V and 7 bases at J; junction bases unmatched: 2. CDR1 is SGHVS, CDR2 FQNEAQ, per germline. This sample was taken from a study of blood T cell repertoires in COVID-19. At the level of the study: Whether acute or convalescent, the COVID-19 samples came from the United States, Italy and Spain.

Original processing notes: By means of reference gene primer amplification, nucleated cell counts were estimated. Here immunoSEQ multiplex PCR was the method, and the copy in TCRdb shows in-frame clones only, minus some. That table is the source of V, J and clone size, and D and trimming were worked out from the DNA. Among fewer than 35,000 clones listed, around 91% were seen once. This chain connects TRBV7-8 to TRBJ1-6; 11 bases match TRBD1. Material for sequencing was peripheral blood. This TCR was sampled from a man aged 60-69 years with active COVID-19. The CDR3 loop is CASRGTGGNSPLHF. In DNA form, the CDR3 reads TGTGCCAGCAGAGGGACAGGGGGGAATTCACCCCTCCACTTT.